The 32 T cell receptor beta chains reported below all come from one sample, sequenced in a study of blood T cell repertoires in COVID-19. The table came from immunoSEQ multiplex PCR; TCRdb's copy has only in-frame clones and leaves some out. The profile shows roughly 260,000 clones, 88% of them singletons. The sample comprised peripheral blood. The receptors derive from a man in his sixties who had recovered from COVID-19.

V is TRBV28 and J is TRBJ2-2; D unclear. The CDR3 has 13 amino acids. The V end was cut by 8 bases, the J end by 1 base, with 8 bases between. Germline assignment: CDR1 MDHEN and CDR2 SYDVKM. The CDR3 region has the DNA TGTGCCAGCCTGCCAGGGAACACCGGGGAGCTGTTTTTT. Its protein is CASLPGNTGELFF.

The J gene is TRBJ2-2, the V gene TRBV7-8; no definite D call. The CDR3 has 15 amino acids. Trimming took 1 base from V and 8 from J, leaving 14 bases between them. Germline-derived CDR1 and CDR2 are SGHVS and FQNEAQ. CDR3 nucleotide sequence: TGTGCCAGCAGCTTAGTAAGGCAGGCCCCTGGGGAGCTGTTTTTT. This codes for CASSLVRQAPGELFF. Full variable domain (missing parts from reference TRBV7-8 and TRBJ2-2): GAGVSQSPRYKVAKRGQDVALRCDPISGHVSLFWYQQALGQGPEFLTYFQNEAQLDKSGLPSDRFFAERPEGSVSTLKIQRTQQEDSAVYLCASSLVRQAPGELFFGEGSRLTVL.

The chain uses TRBV5-1 and TRBJ2-3; TRBD2 matches 9 bases. The CDR3 length is 17 residues. Germline CDR1 is SGHRS and CDR2 is YFSETQ. The V and J ends lost 0 bases and 3 bases, in that order; junction bases with no gene match: 8. CDR3 protein: CASSLAASGIQTDTQYF. CDR3 bases: TGCGCCAGCAGCTTGGCGGCTAGCGGGATTCAGACAGATACGCAGTATTTT. The full variable domain, rest sourced from reference TRBV5-1 and TRBJ2-3, is KAGVTQTPRYLIKTRGQQVTLSCSPISGHRSVSWYQQTPGQGLQFLFEYFSETQRNKGNFPGRFSGRQFSNSRSEMNVSTLELGDSALYLCASSLAASGIQTDTQYFGPGTRLTVL.

This clone was recorded only once. The J gene is TRBJ1-1, the V gene TRBV5-1, with D unresolved. This CDR3 region has 14 residues. Germline V gene sequence: CDR1 SGHRS, CDR2 YFSETQ. V was pared by 1 base and J by 1 base, with 8 bases between. CDR3 in DNA: TGCGCCAGCAGCTTGTCGGGTGGGAACACTGAAGCTTTCTTT. This codes for CASSLSGGNTEAFF.

The chain recombines TRBV25-1 with TRBJ2-7; the match to TRBD1 covers 7 bases. V dropped 5 bases and J dropped 2; count of bases not matched to a gene: 9. The CDR3 is made up of 15 amino acids. Germline V gene lookup returns CDR1 MGHDK and CDR2 SYGVNS. Here the CDR3 reads CASSLPGQRPYEQYF. Here the CDR3 DNA reads TGTGCCAGCAGTCTTCCGGGACAGCGACCCTACGAGCAGTACTTC.

This CDR3 reads CASSPSGGWSYNEQFF. The CDR3 DNA is TGCGCCAGCAGCCCTAGCGGGGGGTGGTCCTACAATGAGCAGTTCTTC. The rearrangement joins TRBV5-1 to TRBJ2-1, with TRBD2 matching 11 bases. The CDR3 has 16 amino acids. V lost 4 bases to trimming and J lost 1 base; unmatched junction nucleotides: 4. From germline, CDR1 is SGHRS and CDR2 YFSETQ.

CDR3 DNA: TGTGCCAGCAGCGGGACAGGGAAGATCTATGGCTACACCTTC. This translates into CASSGTGKIYGYTF. J is TRBJ1-2 and V is TRBV5-5; TRBD1 agrees at 9 bases. V lost 4 bases and J lost 4; bases outside the gene matches: 5. The CDR3 loop spans 14 amino acids. Germline assignment: CDR1 SGHKS and CDR2 YYEKEE (reference sequence).

The chain combines TRBV6-2 or TRBV6-3 with TRBJ2-1, with D possibly being TRBD2 (6 bases). The CDR3 extends over 16 amino acids. Germline CDR1 reads MNHEY; CDR2 reads SVGEGT. V lost 5 bases, J lost 7 bases, and 21 bases lay in between. The CDR3 is CASSSNLLSAGNEQFF. In DNA form, the CDR3 reads TGTGCCAGCAGTAGTAACCTCCTATCGGCGGGGAATGAGCAGTTCTTC.

This clone turned up a few times. CDR3 coding DNA: TGTGCCAGCAGCTCAGGGTCGGGTAGGAATCAGCCCCAGCATTTT. It encodes CASSSGSGRNQPQHF. The chain has TRBV11-3 and TRBJ1-5, with D tentatively TRBD1 (5 bases). The CDR3 has 15 residues. Trimming removed 4 bases from V and 4 bases from J, with 14 bases in between. Germline V gene lookup returns CDR1 SGHNT and CDR2 YENEEA.

V is TRBV7-2 and J is TRBJ2-7, with 10 bases identical to TRBD1. J lost 2 bases, V lost 5 bases, and 6 bases had no gene match. Germline V gives CDR1 SGHTA, CDR2 FQGNSA. This CDR3 has 15 residues. The CDR3 nucleotides are TGTGCCAGCAGCCTGGGGACAGGGGCCACCTACGAGCAGTACTTC. Encoded protein: CASSLGTGATYEQYF.

This clone showed up just once. V usage is TRBV18 and J usage is TRBJ2-7; TRBD2 agrees at 8 bases. The V and J ends lost 0 bases and 5 bases, in that order; junction bases with no gene match: 6. The CDR3 loop spans 15 amino acids. CDR1 KGHSH and CDR2 LQKENI come from the germline V gene. In nucleotides, the CDR3 is TGTGCCAGCTCACCACCCCCGGGGGGGGTTAACGAGCAGTACTTC. This translates into CASSPPPGGVNEQYF. The complete variable domain, with remaining parts taken from reference TRBV18 and TRBJ2-7, reads NAGVMQNPRHLVRRRGQEARLRCSPMKGHSHVYWYRQLPEEGLKFMVYLQKENIIDESGMPKERFSAEFPKEGPSILRIQQVVRGDSAAYFCASSPPPGGVNEQYFGPGTRLTVT.

This clone has a handful of counts. This sequence joins TRBV2 and TRBJ1-5, with D possibly TRBD1 on 6 matching bases. The germline V and J ends were trimmed by 5 bases and 6 bases, with 17 bases remaining between them. The CDR3 contains 15 residues. CDR1 SNHLY and CDR2 FYNNEI come from the germline V gene. The CDR3 sequence is CASSTGAGGGQPQHF. CDR3 coding DNA: TGTGCCAGCAGTACGGGGGCAGGCGGGGGTCAGCCCCAGCATTTT.

This clone occurred once. The chain uses TRBV5-5 and TRBJ2-5, with TRBD1 as a possible D gene (6 bases). With 0 bases removed from V and 3 bases from J, the gap between germline ends came to 18 bases. Germline V CDR1 and CDR2: SGHKS, YYEKEE (reference sequence). There are 17 residues in the CDR3. CDR3 DNA sequence: TGTGCCAGCAGCTTGGCCAATTTGGGGGCAGGGGAAGAGACCCAGTACTTC. Translated: CASSLANLGAGEETQYF.

The chain links TRBV14 to TRBJ1-2; 7 nucleotides align to TRBD1. Germline trimming cut 0 bases from V and 5 bases from J; bases unmatched to any gene: 3. CDR1 and CDR2 from the germline V gene are SGHDN and FVKESK. The CDR3 is 14 residues long. CDR3 protein: CASSQDLQGYGYTF. As DNA, the CDR3 is TGTGCCAGCAGCCAAGATTTACAGGGGTATGGCTACACCTTC.

V and J are TRBV6-4 and TRBJ2-2, with TRBD2 identical over 9 bases. The CDR3 consists of 15 residues. With V trimmed by 3 bases and J by 7 bases, 6 bases remained unmatched. Germline CDR1 MRHNA, CDR2 SNTAGT. CDR3 bases: TGTGCCAGCAGTGATAAGCTAGCGGGAATCGGGGAGCTGTTTTTT. It encodes CASSDKLAGIGELFF.

The genes are TRBV18 and TRBJ1-2; 7 nucleotides align to TRBD1. Germline V lookup: CDR1 KGHSH, CDR2 LQKENI. This CDR3 has 14 residues. Trimming removed 4 bases from V and 5 bases from J; junction bases left unmatched: 7. CDR3 in DNA: TGTGCCAGCTCACGGACAGGAGGGCCGTATGGCTACACCTTC. Translated: CASSRTGGPYGYTF. Based on the CDR3 plus reference TRBV18 and TRBJ1-2, the full variable domain is NAGVMQNPRHLVRRRGQEARLRCSPMKGHSHVYWYRQLPEEGLKFMVYLQKENIIDESGMPKERFSAEFPKEGPSILRIQQVVRGDSAAYFCASSRTGGPYGYTFGSGTRLTVV.

The chain joins TRBV5-6 to TRBJ2-5; tentative D call: TRBD1 (6 bases). The germline V gene encodes CDR1 SGHDT and CDR2 YYEEEE. V lost 1 base, J lost 1 base, and 8 bases lay in between. The CDR3 consists of 14 residues. The CDR3 protein is CASSLKGVQETQYF. In DNA, the CDR3 is TGTGCCAGCAGCTTGAAGGGGGTCCAAGAGACCCAGTACTTC.

V usage is TRBV5-1 and J usage is TRBJ2-1; 10 nucleotides line up with TRBD2. In germline, CDR1 is SGHRS, CDR2 YFSETQ. The trim removed 0 bases at V and 4 bases at J, leaving 4 bases unmatched. The CDR3 has 16 amino acids. CDR3: CASSLVASGGYNEQFF. DNA for the CDR3: TGCGCCAGCAGCTTGGTGGCTAGCGGGGGTTACAATGAGCAGTTCTTC.

In nucleotides, the CDR3 is TGCAGTGGGAGGGGAGGGGAAAAACTGTTTTTT. Its translation: CSGRGGEKLFF. The J gene is TRBJ1-4, the V gene TRBV20-1, with a weak D call TRBD1 (5 bases). This CDR3 spans 11 amino acids. Germline V lookup: CDR1 DFQATT, CDR2 SNEGSKA (reference sequence). V lost 7 bases and J lost 8, with 11 bases in between.

Concerning this clone: The sample contains more than one DNA sequence encoding this CDR3. The rearrangement uses TRBV7-3 and TRBJ2-3; 10 bases agree with TRBD2. V was clipped by 5 bases and J by 0 bases; unmatched bases: 2. This CDR3 has 15 residues. Germline V gene lookup returns CDR1 SGHTA and CDR2 FQGTGA. The CDR3 region is CASSRAGGSTDTQYF. CDR3 coding DNA: TGTGCCAGCAGCAGAGCGGGGGGGAGCACAGATACGCAGTATTTT. The full variable domain, its missing parts supplied by reference TRBV7-3 and TRBJ2-3, is GAGVSQTPSNKVTEKGKYVELRCDPISGHTALYWYRQSLGQGPEFLIYFQGTGAADDSGLPNDRFFAVRPEGSVSTLKIQRTERGDSAVYLCASSRAGGSTDTQYFGPGTRLTVL.

This clone was recorded only once. The V and J genes are TRBV29-1 and TRBJ2-7; possible D gene TRBD1, 5 bases. Trimming pared 2 bases from V and 3 bases from J, leaving 8 bases between. Germline V gene data show CDR1 as SQVTM and CDR2 as ANQGSEA. This CDR3 contains 12 residues. The CDR3 sequence: CSVEKDNYEQYF. The CDR3 coding sequence is TGCAGCGTTGAAAAGGACAACTACGAGCAGTACTTC.

The V gene is TRBV6-5, the J gene TRBJ2-7, with 8 bases fitting TRBD1. V trimming: 6 bases; J trimming: 2 bases; junction bases outside the gene matches: 9. CDR1 is MNHEY and CDR2 is SVGAGI in the germline V gene. This CDR3 has 15 amino acids. The CDR3 DNA is TGTGCCAGCAGATCGTACGGACAGGGAGCCTACGAGCAGTACTTC. Residues: CASRSYGQGAYEQYF.

This clone occurred once. The chain links TRBV5-1 to TRBJ1-4; TRBD1 matches 8 bases. This CDR3 has 15 residues. With 4 bases clipped from V and 4 bases from J, the junction kept 6 bases outside the gene matches. Germline V gene lookup returns CDR1 SGHRS and CDR2 YFSETQ. CDR3 nucleotides: TGCGCCAGCAGCGGGGGGGACAGGAGTAATGAAAAACTGTTTTTT. It translates to CASSGGDRSNEKLFF.

V and J are TRBV7-9 and TRBJ2-5, with TRBD1 matching 12 bases. The germline V gene has CDR1 SEHNR and CDR2 FQNEAQ (reference sequence). This CDR3 has 18 residues. Losses at the gene ends were 3 bases for V and 5 bases for J; bases not matched to a gene: 13. CDR3 in DNA: TGTGCCAGCAGCTTTACCGGAGCCGGGACAGGGGGCAGGGAGACCCAGTACTTC. Translation: CASSFTGAGTGGRETQYF.

The rearrangement links TRBV19 to TRBJ1-5, with D perhaps matching TRBD1 (5 bases). This CDR3 comprises 15 residues. In germline, CDR1 is LNHDA, CDR2 SQIVND (reference sequence). Trimming took off 4 bases at V and 1 base at J, with 11 bases between the two ends. The CDR3 coding sequence is TGTGCCAGTAGTAACCAGGGAGGAAGCAATCAGCCCCAGCATTTT. Translation gives CASSNQGGSNQPQHF.

The chain employs TRBV5-1 and TRBJ2-2; D remains unclear. V was clipped by 1 base and J by 6 bases, with 10 bases between them. Germline V lookup: CDR1 SGHRS, CDR2 YFSETQ. The CDR3 runs 14 residues. Here the CDR3 DNA reads TGCGCCAGCAGCTTGCCCCGTACTCCCGGGGAGCTGTTTTTT. Translating gives CASSLPRTPGELFF. Based on the CDR3 plus reference TRBV5-1 and TRBJ2-2, the full variable domain is KAGVTQTPRYLIKTRGQQVTLSCSPISGHRSVSWYQQTPGQGLQFLFEYFSETQRNKGNFPGRFSGRQFSNSRSEMNVSTLELGDSALYLCASSLPRTPGELFFGEGSRLTVL.

This chain uses TRBV2 with TRBJ1-6, with 7 bases identical to TRBD1. The trim removed 1 base at V and 9 bases at J, leaving 3 bases unmatched. Germline V CDR1 and CDR2: SNHLY, FYNNEI. This CDR3 region has 14 residues. The CDR3, as DNA: TGTGCCAGCAGTGAAGACGACAGGGTTTCACCCCTCCACTTT. Translated: CASSEDDRVSPLHF.

The chain links TRBV19 to TRBJ2-5, with a possible D match to TRBD1 (6 bases). V was trimmed by 6 bases and J by 5 bases, leaving 13 bases between them. The germline V gene has CDR1 LNHDA and CDR2 SQIVND (reference sequence). The CDR3 loop spans 13 amino acids. CDR3 protein: CASSPRRGETQYF. CDR3 DNA: TGTGCCAGTAGCCCACGAAGGGGGGAGACCCAGTACTTC.

The J gene is TRBJ1-4, the V gene TRBV6-5, with 8 bases fitting TRBD1. V lost 4 bases and J lost 10; bases outside the gene matches: 11. This CDR3 is built from 15 residues. The germline V gene encodes CDR1 MNHEY and CDR2 SVGAGI. The CDR3 nucleotides read TGTGCCAGCAGTTCGTTAGCTTCAGGGGGCGGAAAACTGTTTTTT. Translated: CASSSLASGGGKLFF.

Regarding this clone: Other DNA sequences in the same sample also yield this CDR3. The gene calls are TRBV12-3 or TRBV12-4 and TRBJ1-1; 7 positions match TRBD1. V trimming: 5 bases; J trimming: 1 base; junction bases outside the gene matches: 1. The CDR3 covers 13 residues. The CDR3 loop is CASSRQGNTEAFF. The CDR3, as DNA: TGTGCCAGCAGTCGACAGGGGAACACTGAAGCTTTCTTT.

The chain has TRBV6-5 and TRBJ1-1, with D maybe TRBD1 (5 bases). The CDR3 consists of 12 residues. The V gene's germline CDR1 is MNHEY and CDR2 SVGAGI. Trimming stripped 6 bases from V and 10 bases from J, with 15 bases between. CDR3 in DNA: TGTGCCAGCAGCCAGGGAGGCACACCAGCTTTCTTT. It yields the protein CASSQGGTPAFF.

V and J are TRBV5-1 and TRBJ1-3; 10 nucleotides agree with TRBD1. After removal of 4 bases from V and 9 bases from J, the junction contained 10 bases not matched to a gene. Germline CDR1 reads SGHRS; CDR2 reads YFSETQ. The CDR3 has 15 residues. The CDR3 coding sequence is TGCGCCAGCAGCCGGGAGGGGACAGGGGCTGTCACCATATATTTT. Its translation: CASSREGTGAVTIYF.